The present T cell receptor (beta chain) was sequenced within a study of blood T cell repertoires in COVID-19. Study as a whole: Sites in the United States, Italy and Spain provided acute and convalescent COVID-19 samples.

This CDR3 has 14 amino acids. Germline assignment: CDR1 SGHAT and CDR2 FQNNGV. Trimming took 2 bases from V and 5 from J; bases not matched to a gene: 1. This clone was seen a single time. Original data processing: Using reference gene primer amplification, nucleated cell counts were estimated. Sequencing was performed with immunoSEQ multiplex PCR; in TCRdb, only in-frame clones are kept and a portion is missing. The V and J calls and clone size were taken over from that table, and D and trimming were inferred from the DNA. This repertoire shows approximately 270,000 clones, around 83% found once; its top ten account for about 8.9%.

V gene TRBV11-2 combines with J gene TRBJ2-1, with 9 bases identical to TRBD2. The sequencing sample was made of peripheral blood. The sequence came from an elderly man with acute or convalescent COVID-19. The CDR3 sequence is CASSLRLADNEQFF. For the CDR3, the DNA is TGTGCCAGCAGCTTACGACTAGCGGACAATGAGCAGTTCTTC.